Sequencing of this T cell receptor beta chain was carried out in a study of blood T cell repertoires in COVID-19 (dated by TCRdb to 2018 to 2020). For context, the study as a whole: Collaborator samples came from the United States, Italy and Spain and covered acute and convalescent phases of COVID-19. The material from the prospective study consisted of cDNA or gDNA derived from T cells, B-cell-depleted T cells, or PBMCs. The dataset comprised deeply sampled blood TCRbeta repertoires from subjects exposed to, actively infected with, or recovered from COVID-19. The repertoires were made available in a free public database intended to serve as a resource for research on the immune response to SARS-CoV-2. Samples came from the ongoing ImmuneRACE study (first 160 participants) plus 1,254 subjects from 6 global collaborators. Sample metadata almost always included a de-identified subject ID, COVID-19 status, age in years and sex. Where available, HLA class I and class II types were taken from metadata supplied by the sample provider and were not determined by assay-based typing. The investigation overall reported the following: The quantity of clinical and demographic metadata differed by source and by participant and was supplied without curation.

Concerning this clone itself: The antigen it binds to is not known. Per-nucleotide qualities are absent, and no much larger clonotype sits a single base away.

For CDR1 and CDR2, the germline V gene (reference sequence) lists LGHDT and YNNKEL. Trimming accounts for 0 bases at V and 3 bases at J, while the number of junction bases matched to no gene is 13. The CDR3 contains 19 residues, cysteine and phenylalanine counted. Only the CDR3 part of the read is kept: 57 bases, read in frame from the first base. The immunoSEQ Assay, a bias-controlled multiplex PCR, was used to amplify TCRbeta CDR3 regions from genomic DNA. On the authors' methods: Within the assay, amplification of reference gene primers was used to estimate how many nucleated cells each sample contained. To quantify the absolute abundance of each unique TCRbeta CDR3 rearrangement, sequence reads were collapsed and filtered. For each sample, productive Simpson clonality was calculated by taking the square root of Simpson's diversity index across productive rearrangements. The table comes from immuneACCESS by way of TCRdb, which keeps in-frame sequences with V and J called. Part of the clones is missing from these tables; in studies checked, under half for an unresolved V gene and the rest for unknown reasons. V and J calls plus clone size are reproduced from that table; the DNA served to infer D and trimming. Present in this sample are 150,000 or so clones, approximately 95% of which were seen just once. The ten most abundant clones make up 2% of the sample.

At one collaborating source in Seattle, patients were enrolled during active infection and were followed longitudinally through the course of disease. Collaborating institutions collected whole blood in K2EDTA tubes following their own protocols. For TCRbeta analysis, collaborators shipped samples in one of three forms: frozen whole blood, isolated PBMCs, or DNA extracted from either of those sample types. The sequencing sample was made of peripheral blood. The TCR originated in a woman aged 60-75 years with COVID-19, enrolled during active disease. The chain is made from TRBV3-1 (or the pseudogene TRBV3-2) and TRBJ2-5; 10 central bases correspond to TRBD2. The CDR3 region reads CASSQDRGGTSDLEETQYF. The DNA is as follows: TGTGCCAGCAGCCAAGATCGGGGGGGGACTAGCGACCTGGAAGAGACCCAGTACTTC.